This TCR beta chain was profiled in a study of shared clonotypes between healthy human individuals. Study details: Three CD4 naive, three CD4 memory, two CD8 naive and one CD8 memory plate were used per donor. Regarding the study as a whole: Clonotypes not shared had lower generation probabilities than those common to all four donors. The expectation was that sequencing depth would affect clonotype sharing among donors.

Some clones are missing from TCRdb's copy, which holds only in-frame ones; the method was immunoSEQ multiplex PCR. The sample holds about 680,000 clones, roughly nine tenths seen once. Naive CD8 populations comprised CD45RO-negative cells positively selected for CCR7, excluding terminally differentiated effector memory CD45RA+ cells. Recent acute infections and vaccinations were absent in the healthy HIV-negative adult donors. Germline CDR1 is SGHDN and CDR2 is FVKESK. Trimming left V 5 bases short and J 0 bases short, with 18 bases between. CDR3 length: 17 residues. Comment on this clone: Its antigen remains unknown.

This TCR came from a man younger than 45 in good health. The specimen was naive CD8+ T cells sorted from blood. The chain joins TRBV14 to TRBJ2-3; D possibly corresponds to TRBD2 (5 bases). The CDR3 is CASSFETIATSTDTQYF. The CDR3 DNA sequence: TGTGCCAGCAGCTTCGAGACCATAGCGACTAGCACAGATACGCAGTATTTT.